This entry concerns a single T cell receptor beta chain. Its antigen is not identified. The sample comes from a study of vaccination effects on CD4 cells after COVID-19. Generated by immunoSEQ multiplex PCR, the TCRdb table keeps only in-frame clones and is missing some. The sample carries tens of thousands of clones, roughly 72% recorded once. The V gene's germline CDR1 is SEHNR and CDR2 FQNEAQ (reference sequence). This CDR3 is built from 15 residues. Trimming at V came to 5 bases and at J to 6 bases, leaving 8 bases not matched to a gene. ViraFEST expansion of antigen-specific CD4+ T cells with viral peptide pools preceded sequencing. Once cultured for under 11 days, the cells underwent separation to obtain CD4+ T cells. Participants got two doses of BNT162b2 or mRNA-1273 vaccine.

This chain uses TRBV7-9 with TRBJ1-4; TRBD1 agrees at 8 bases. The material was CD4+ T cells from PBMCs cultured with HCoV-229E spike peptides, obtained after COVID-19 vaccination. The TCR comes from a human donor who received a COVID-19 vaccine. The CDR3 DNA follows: TGTGCCAGCAGCCCGTGGACAGGGATGGATGAAAAACTGTTTTTT. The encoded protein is CASSPWTGMDEKLFF.